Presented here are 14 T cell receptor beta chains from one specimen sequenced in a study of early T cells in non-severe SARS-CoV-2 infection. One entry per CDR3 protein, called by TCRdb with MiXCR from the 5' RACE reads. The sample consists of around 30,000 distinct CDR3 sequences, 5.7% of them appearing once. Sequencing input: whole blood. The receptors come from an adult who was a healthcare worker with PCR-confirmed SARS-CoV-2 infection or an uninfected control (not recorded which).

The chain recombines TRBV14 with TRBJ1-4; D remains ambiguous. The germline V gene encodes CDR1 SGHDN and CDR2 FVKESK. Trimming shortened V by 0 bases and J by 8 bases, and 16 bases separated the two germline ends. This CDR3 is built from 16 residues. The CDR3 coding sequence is TGTGCCAGCAGCCAAGATGCGGGCTTTGTTACCGAAAAACTGTTTTTT. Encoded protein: CASSQDAGFVTEKLFF. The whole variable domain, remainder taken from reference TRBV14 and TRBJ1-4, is EAGVTQFPSHSVIEKGQTVTLRCDPISGHDNLYWYRRVMGKEIKFLLHFVKESKQDESGMPNNRFLAERTGGTYSTLKVQPAELEDSGVYFCASSQDAGFVTEKLFFGSGTQLSVL.

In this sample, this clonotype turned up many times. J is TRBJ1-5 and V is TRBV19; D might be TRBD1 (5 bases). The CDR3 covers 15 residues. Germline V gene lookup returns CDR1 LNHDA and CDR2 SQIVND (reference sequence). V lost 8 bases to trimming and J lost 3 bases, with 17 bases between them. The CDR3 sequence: CASAYRTQFNQPQHF. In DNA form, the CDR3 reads TGTGCCAGTGCGTACCGGACACAGTTCAATCAGCCCCAGCATTTT.

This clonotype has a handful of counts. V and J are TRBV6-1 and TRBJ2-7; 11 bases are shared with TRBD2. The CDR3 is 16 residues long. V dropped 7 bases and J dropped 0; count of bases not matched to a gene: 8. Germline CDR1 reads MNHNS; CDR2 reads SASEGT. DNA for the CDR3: TGTGCCAGCACCTTGACTAGCGGGATCACCTCCTACGAGCAGTACTTC. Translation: CASTLTSGITSYEQYF.

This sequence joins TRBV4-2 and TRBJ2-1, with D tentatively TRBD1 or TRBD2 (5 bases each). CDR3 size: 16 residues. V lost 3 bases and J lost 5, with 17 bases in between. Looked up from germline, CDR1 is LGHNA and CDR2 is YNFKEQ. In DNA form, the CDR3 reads TGTGCCAGCAGCCAGGACCGAACGGGACGGAACAATGAGCAGTTCTTC. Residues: CASSQDRTGRNNEQFF.

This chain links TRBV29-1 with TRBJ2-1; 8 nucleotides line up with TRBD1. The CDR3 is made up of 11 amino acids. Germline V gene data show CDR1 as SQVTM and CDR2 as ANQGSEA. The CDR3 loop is CSFRQGTVQFF. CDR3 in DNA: TGCAGTTTCCGACAGGGGACCGTGCAGTTCTTC.

The CDR3 spells CASSLGGGFNYGYTF. CDR3 bases: TGTGCCAGCAGTTTAGGCGGAGGGTTTAACTATGGCTACACCTTC. This chain joins TRBV12-3 or TRBV12-4 and TRBJ1-2; D unclear. V was cut by 1 base and J by 1 base, with 10 bases left in between. The CDR3 consists of 15 residues.

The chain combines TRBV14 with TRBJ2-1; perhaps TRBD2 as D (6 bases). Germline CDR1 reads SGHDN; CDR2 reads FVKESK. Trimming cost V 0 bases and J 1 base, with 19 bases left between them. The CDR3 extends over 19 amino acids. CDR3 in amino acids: CASSQDLPGAIGSYNEQFF. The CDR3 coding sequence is TGTGCCAGCAGCCAAGACCTGCCGGGAGCCATAGGGTCCTACAATGAGCAGTTCTTC.

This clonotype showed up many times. The CDR3 region is CASTDRGLNPQHF. The CDR3, as DNA: TGTGCCAGCACGGACAGGGGGCTCAACCCCCAGCATTTT. This sequence joins TRBV28 and TRBJ1-5, with 11 bases identical to TRBD1. J lost 10 bases, V lost 7 bases, and 6 bases had no gene match. The V gene's germline CDR1 is MDHEN and CDR2 SYDVKM. The CDR3 loop spans 13 amino acids.

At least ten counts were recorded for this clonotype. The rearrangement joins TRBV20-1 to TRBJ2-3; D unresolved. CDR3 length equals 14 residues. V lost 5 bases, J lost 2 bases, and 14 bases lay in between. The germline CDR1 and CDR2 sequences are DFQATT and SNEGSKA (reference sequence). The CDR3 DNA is TGCAGTGCTTCACAAAGAGCCCACACAGATACGCAGTATTTT. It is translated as CSASQRAHTDTQYF.

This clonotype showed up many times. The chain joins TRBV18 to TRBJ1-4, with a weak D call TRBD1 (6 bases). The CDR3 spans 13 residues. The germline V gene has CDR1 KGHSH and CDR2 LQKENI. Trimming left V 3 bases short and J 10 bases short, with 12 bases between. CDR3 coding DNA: TGTGCCAGCTCACCGTCGCAACAGGGAAAACTGTTTTTT. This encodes CASSPSQQGKLFF.

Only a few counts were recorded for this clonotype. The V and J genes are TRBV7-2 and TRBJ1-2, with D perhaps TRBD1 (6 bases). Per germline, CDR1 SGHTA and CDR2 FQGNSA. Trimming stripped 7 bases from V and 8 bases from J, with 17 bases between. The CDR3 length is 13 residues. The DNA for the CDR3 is TGTGCCAGCACCCCCCCCGGGGGGGGCGGCTACACCTTC. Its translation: CASTPPGGGGYTF.

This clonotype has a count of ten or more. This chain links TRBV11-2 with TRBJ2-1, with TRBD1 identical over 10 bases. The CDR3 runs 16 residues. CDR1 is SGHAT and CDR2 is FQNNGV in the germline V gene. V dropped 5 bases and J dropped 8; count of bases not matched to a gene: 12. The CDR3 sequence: CASSPNWDRGVDEQFF. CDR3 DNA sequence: TGTGCCAGCAGCCCGAACTGGGACAGGGGAGTCGATGAGCAGTTCTTC.

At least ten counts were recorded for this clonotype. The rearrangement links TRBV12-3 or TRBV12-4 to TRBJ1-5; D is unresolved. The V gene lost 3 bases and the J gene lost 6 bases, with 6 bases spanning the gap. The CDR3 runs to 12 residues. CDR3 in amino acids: CASSFRRQPQHF. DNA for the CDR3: TGTGCCAGCAGTTTTAGGCGTCAGCCCCAGCATTTT.

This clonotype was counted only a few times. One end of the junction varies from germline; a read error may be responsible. The CDR3: CASTEADEQYF. The DNA of the CDR3 is TGCGCCAGCACTGAGGCAGATGAGCAGTACTTC. The rearrangement joins TRBV10-2 to TRBJ2-7, with unresolved D. This CDR3 region has 11 residues. Germline CDR1 reads WSHSY; CDR2 reads SAAADI.